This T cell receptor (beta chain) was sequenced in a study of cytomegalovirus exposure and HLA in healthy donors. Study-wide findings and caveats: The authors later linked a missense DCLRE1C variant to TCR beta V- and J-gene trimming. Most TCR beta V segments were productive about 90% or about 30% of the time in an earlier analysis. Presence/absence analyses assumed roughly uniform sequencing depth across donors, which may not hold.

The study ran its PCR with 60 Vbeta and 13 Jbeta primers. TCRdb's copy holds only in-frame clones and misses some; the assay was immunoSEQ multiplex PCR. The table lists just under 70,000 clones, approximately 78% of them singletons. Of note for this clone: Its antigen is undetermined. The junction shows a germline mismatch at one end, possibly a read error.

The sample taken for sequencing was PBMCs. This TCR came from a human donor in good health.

The CDR3 nucleotides are TGTGCAAGCATGAGACAAACCAATGAAAAACTGTTTTTT. Translation gives CASMRQTNEKLFF. The J gene is TRBJ1-4, the V gene TRBV2; D gene uncertain. The CDR3 runs 13 residues. The germline CDR1 and CDR2 sequences are SNHLY and FYNNEI. Drawing the rest from reference TRBV2 and TRBJ1-4, the complete variable domain is EPEVTQTPSHQVTQMGQEVILRCVPISNHLYFYWYRQILGQKVEFLVSFYNNEISEKSEIFDDQFSVERPDGSNFTLKIRSTKLEDSAMYFCASMRQTNEKLFFGSGTQLSVL.